Shown below are 20 T cell receptor beta chains from a single sample sequenced in a study of vaccination and CD4 T cells after COVID-19. The treatment is: approximately 11-day PBMC culture with coronavirus spike peptide pools or control peptides (ViraFEST assay). These receptors have no known antigen. Cultured CD4+ T-cell DNA underwent Oncomine TCR Beta short-read sequencing. Using its own MiXCR run on the PCR reads, TCRdb lists one record per CDR3 protein. Among about 25,000 distinct CDR3 sequences, around 48% were seen once, and the ten largest hold over 5%. Sequenced material: CD4+ T cells from blood, cultured in vitro. Receptors were obtained from a human donor who had recovered from COVID-19.

This clonotype appeared a few times. V is TRBV19 and J is TRBJ1-2; 9 bases align to TRBD1. Per the germline V gene, CDR1 is LNHDA and CDR2 is SQIVND (reference sequence). The CDR3 contains 16 residues. V lost 4 bases and J lost 4; bases outside the gene matches: 10. The CDR3 region has the DNA TGTGCCAGTAGTACTACCGGGACAGGGAGAATCTATGGCTACACCTTC. The encoded protein is CASSTTGTGRIYGYTF.

The rearrangement uses TRBV28 and TRBJ1-6, with TRBD1 as a possible D gene (6 bases). V lost 6 bases and J lost 4, with 10 bases in between. Germline lookup yields CDR1 MDHEN and CDR2 SYDVKM. CDR3 size: 14 residues. The CDR3 is CASRRTVYNSPLHF. The CDR3 region has the DNA TGTGCCAGCAGGCGGACAGTTTATAATTCACCCCTCCACTTT.

This chain joins TRBV7-9 and TRBJ1-2; 7 nucleotides line up with TRBD1. Looked up from germline, CDR1 is SEHNR and CDR2 is FQNEAQ (reference sequence). The V and J ends lost 2 bases and 7 bases, in that order; junction bases with no gene match: 13. This CDR3 region has 16 residues. CDR3 protein: CASSLPSSGGLRGYTF. The CDR3 bases are TGTGCCAGCAGCTTACCGTCGTCAGGGGGGCTTCGTGGCTACACCTTC.

The chain uses TRBV11-2 and TRBJ2-1, with 16 bases matching TRBD2. This CDR3 contains 20 residues. V was clipped by 1 base and J by 1 base; unmatched bases: 7. CDR1 and CDR2 (germline): SGHAT, FQNNGV. Written as DNA, the CDR3 is TGTGCCAGCAGCTTAGTAGGGGGACTAGCGGGGGGGCTTTCCTACAATGAGCAGTTCTTC. It codes for CASSLVGGLAGGLSYNEQFF.

The chain links TRBV2 to TRBJ2-2; D is ambiguous. The CDR3 has 17 amino acids. V was cut by 3 bases and J by 0 bases, with 14 bases left in between. Germline V gene sequence: CDR1 SNHLY, CDR2 FYNNEI. In nucleotides, the CDR3 is TGTGCCAGCAGTGAGGATCGCGGATCTTCGAACACCGGGGAGCTGTTTTTT. Protein: CASSEDRGSSNTGELFF.

This clonotype was seen just once. The chain has TRBV28 and TRBJ2-3; 8 positions agree with TRBD2. V was clipped by 4 bases and J by 0 bases; unmatched bases: 3. Germline CDR1 is MDHEN and CDR2 is SYDVKM. The CDR3 extends over 15 amino acids. CDR3 protein: CASSWASGSTDTQYF. CDR3 coding DNA: TGTGCCAGCAGTTGGGCTAGCGGGAGCACAGATACGCAGTATTTT. Full variable domain (rest looked up from reference TRBV28 and TRBJ2-3): DVKVTQSSRYLVKRTGEKVFLECVQDMDHENMFWYRQDPGLGLRLIYFSYDVKMKEKGDIPEGYSVSREKKERFSLILESASTNQTSMYLCASSWASGSTDTQYFGPGTRLTVL.

The J gene is TRBJ2-2, the V gene TRBV24-1, with TRBD2 matching over 8 bases. In germline, CDR1 is KGHDR, CDR2 SFDVKD. The length of the CDR3 is 16 residues. The V and J ends lost 4 bases and 5 bases, in that order; junction bases with no gene match: 8. The CDR3 protein is CATSDRAGGRTGELFF. The CDR3 region has the DNA TGTGCCACCAGTGACAGGGCGGGGGGCAGGACCGGGGAGCTGTTTTTT.

The genes are TRBV18 and TRBJ2-7; the D is unclear. Germline CDR1 and CDR2: KGHSH and LQKENI. CDR3 length: 12 residues. Trimming shortened V by 6 bases and J by 1 base, and 7 bases separated the two germline ends. The CDR3 DNA reads as TGTGCCAGCTCCCTTCAATCCTACGAGCAGTACTTC. Translation: CASSLQSYEQYF. The whole variable domain, filled in from reference TRBV18 and TRBJ2-7, reads NAGVMQNPRHLVRRRGQEARLRCSPMKGHSHVYWYRQLPEEGLKFMVYLQKENIIDESGMPKERFSAEFPKEGPSILRIQQVVRGDSAAYFCASSLQSYEQYFGPGTRLTVT.

The chain employs TRBV7-2 and TRBJ1-2, with D uncertain. The CDR3 consists of 12 residues. Per germline, CDR1 SGHTA and CDR2 FQGNSA. The V and J ends lost 5 bases and 8 bases respectively, with 12 bases between them. The CDR3 loop reads CASSPRSRGYTF. Written as DNA, the CDR3 is TGTGCCAGCAGCCCTCGGAGCAGAGGCTACACCTTC. The full variable domain, completed using reference TRBV7-2 and TRBJ1-2, is GAGVSQSPSNKVTEKGKDVELRCDPISGHTALYWYRQSLGQGLEFLIYFQGNSAPDKSGLPSDRFSAERTGGSVSTLTIQRTQQEDSAVYLCASSPRSRGYTFGSGTRLTVV.

This clonotype was observed a few times. This chain joins TRBV12-3 or TRBV12-4 and TRBJ2-1; D remains unclear. Trimming pared 6 bases from V and 3 bases from J, leaving 9 bases between. CDR3 size: 13 residues. CDR3 sequence: CASSRPSYNEQFF. The DNA for the CDR3 is TGTGCCAGCAGCCGCCCAAGCTACAATGAGCAGTTCTTC.

The rearrangement joins TRBV28 to TRBJ1-2; D is possibly TRBD1 (6 bases). The length of the CDR3 is 15 residues. Germline V gene lookup returns CDR1 MDHEN and CDR2 SYDVKM. V lost 6 bases, J lost 6 bases, and 20 bases lay in between. The CDR3 DNA reads TGTGCCAGCAGCCCTCTCGCGGGGGCAGGTCATGGCTACACCTTC. Amino acids: CASSPLAGAGHGYTF.

J is TRBJ1-1 and V is TRBV27, with TRBD1 identical over 8 bases. The ends lost 1 base at V and 8 bases at J; junction bases unmatched: 12. Germline loops: CDR1 MNHEY, CDR2 SMNVEV (reference sequence). This CDR3 is built from 16 residues. CDR3 protein: CASSLWGGQGAGEAFF. CDR3 nucleotides: TGTGCCAGCAGTTTATGGGGGGGGCAGGGGGCTGGAGAAGCTTTCTTT.

J is TRBJ2-3 and V is TRBV19, with 11 bases lining up with TRBD2. The CDR3 has 14 residues. V dropped 7 bases and J dropped 3; count of bases not matched to a gene: 3. CDR1 LNHDA and CDR2 SQIVND come from the germline V gene (reference sequence). The CDR3 is CASTGTSGTDTQYF. Here the CDR3 DNA reads TGTGCCAGTACTGGGACTAGCGGTACAGATACGCAGTATTTT.

CDR3 nucleotides: TGCAGTGCTAGCGCGGGGGGCCGGGATACGCAGTATTTT. Protein product: CSASAGGRDTQYF. The V call is TRBV20-1, the J call TRBJ2-3; 8 nucleotides agree with TRBD2. Germline values: CDR1 DFQATT, CDR2 SNEGSKA (reference sequence). The CDR3 contains 13 residues. V shed 3 bases and J 6 bases; nucleotides not matched to a gene: 5.

The chain has TRBV11-2 and TRBJ2-3; TRBD1 matches 8 bases. The CDR3 spans 16 residues. Germline values: CDR1 SGHAT, CDR2 FQNNGV. V trimming: 5 bases; J trimming: 0 bases; junction bases outside the gene matches: 7. The CDR3 sequence is CASSARDRPSTDTQYF. The CDR3 coding sequence is TGTGCCAGCAGCGCCCGGGACAGGCCTAGCACAGATACGCAGTATTTT.

The J gene is TRBJ2-2, the V gene TRBV20-1; maybe TRBD1 (5 bases). Germline-derived CDR1 and CDR2 are DFQATT and SNEGSKA (reference sequence). V was trimmed by 0 bases and J by 4 bases, leaving 9 bases between them. CDR3 length: 14 residues. The DNA for the CDR3 is TGCAGTGCTAGAGAAGCCCAGGGCACCGGGGAGCTGTTTTTT. Translated, it gives CSAREAQGTGELFF.

In its sample, this clonotype was seen a few times. The J gene is TRBJ2-7, the V gene TRBV7-2; D is tentatively TRBD1 or TRBD2 (6 bases each). The V end was cut by 7 bases, the J end by 3 bases, with 19 bases between. CDR1 is SGHTA and CDR2 is FQGNSA in the germline V gene. The CDR3 consists of 15 residues. CDR3 in amino acids: CASTLRAGGLYEQYF. In nucleotides, the CDR3 is TGTGCCAGCACCCTTCGCGCCGGGGGCCTCTACGAGCAGTACTTC.

This chain links TRBV20-1 with TRBJ2-4, with 11 bases identical to TRBD2. CDR1 DFQATT and CDR2 SNEGSKA come from the germline V gene (reference sequence). V dropped 5 bases and J dropped 8; count of bases not matched to a gene: 5. The CDR3 is made up of 13 amino acids. The CDR3 bases are TGCAGTGCTCGACTAGCGGGGAGGGACATTCAGTACTTC. Translating gives CSARLAGRDIQYF.

The chain uses TRBV20-1 and TRBJ1-2; 8 bases line up with TRBD1. The germline CDR1 and CDR2 sequences are DFQATT and SNEGSKA (reference sequence). The CDR3 loop spans 15 amino acids. The trim removed 2 bases at V and 8 bases at J, leaving 13 bases unmatched. The CDR3 is CSARQPGQGLIGYTF. The CDR3 nucleotides are TGCAGTGCTAGACAACCAGGACAGGGCTTAATCGGCTACACCTTC.

Only a few counts were recorded for this clonotype. The V gene is TRBV28, the J gene TRBJ1-5, with D possibly TRBD1 on 5 matching bases. The CDR3 runs to 15 residues. Germline V CDR1 and CDR2: MDHEN, SYDVKM. The V gene lost 3 bases and the J gene lost 5 bases, with 14 bases spanning the gap. This CDR3 reads CASSLRGLFDQPQHF. CDR3 bases: TGTGCCAGCAGTTTGAGGGGTTTATTTGATCAGCCCCAGCATTTT.